Following are 28 T cell receptor beta chains from one sample sequenced in a study of breast tumors, draining lymph nodes, adjacent tissues. Breast cancer patients provided tissue from their axillary draining lymph nodes. TCRdb recomputed calls from the multiplex PCR reads with MiXCR, one row per CDR3 protein. The sample includes 180,000 or so distinct CDR3 sequences, approximately 33% of them seen just once. Input material: axillary lymph node tissue. The source of these receptors is a female donor with breast cancer. Some clones in this sample may be carry-over from other donors' samples.

This clonotype was seen repeatedly, ten times or more. The V gene is TRBV6-6, the J gene TRBJ1-6, with a possible D match to TRBD1 (6 bases). CDR1 is MNHNY and CDR2 is SVGAGI in the germline V gene (reference sequence). The CDR3 extends over 14 amino acids. Trimming cost V 5 bases and J 10 bases, with 15 bases left between them. The DNA for the CDR3 is TGTGCCAGCAGTCCCCCAGGGGAAGGGTCACCCCTCCACTTT. Amino acid sequence: CASSPPGEGSPLHF.

This rearrangement joins TRBV24-1 to TRBJ2-1, with 10 bases identical to TRBD2. V trimming: 7 bases; J trimming: 12 bases; junction bases outside the gene matches: 5. CDR1 is KGHDR, CDR2 SFDVKD, per germline. The CDR3 length is 12 residues. Here the CDR3 reads CATRTSGSRQFF. CDR3 nucleotides: TGTGCCACCAGGACTAGCGGGTCGCGGCAGTTCTTC.

This clonotype showed up many times. The chain employs TRBV19 and TRBJ2-7; no clear D gene. This CDR3 has 13 amino acids. CDR1 LNHDA and CDR2 SQIVND come from the germline V gene (reference sequence). The V gene lost 4 bases and the J gene lost 2 bases, with 9 bases spanning the gap. The chain's CDR3 is CASSKDGTYEQYF. The CDR3 nucleotides read TGTGCCAGTAGTAAGGACGGTACCTACGAGCAGTACTTC.

As to this clonotype: A clone one base away is much larger, so this may be a read error. The chain links TRBV7-9 to TRBJ2-7; tentative D call: TRBD2 (5 bases). CDR3 size: 15 residues. In germline, CDR1 is SEHNR, CDR2 FQNEAQ (reference sequence). This CDR3 is CASSQMAGVPYEQHF. The CDR3 nucleotides read TGTGCCAGCAGCCAAATGGCGGGTGTTCCCTACGAGCAGCACTTC.

This clonotype was picked up many times. This chain links TRBV20-1 with TRBJ2-7; 9 nucleotides agree with TRBD2. There are 16 residues in the CDR3. The junction had 17 bases not matched to a gene; V was cut back by 6 bases and J by 5 bases. Germline loops: CDR1 DFQATT, CDR2 SNEGSKA (reference sequence). In DNA form, the CDR3 reads TGCAGTGCCCCCTCTTTGGCGGGAGGGCCCTTGGACGAGCAGTACTTC. Its protein product is CSAPSLAGGPLDEQYF.

This clonotype appeared many times. The chain has TRBV5-1 and TRBJ2-7; 10 bases fit TRBD1. Per the germline V gene, CDR1 is SGHRS and CDR2 is YFSETQ. V lost 2 bases to trimming and J lost 5 bases; unmatched junction nucleotides: 10. CDR3 size: 16 residues. CDR3 amino acids: CASSFTDRGRGNEQYF. The CDR3 DNA is TGCGCCAGCAGCTTTACCGACAGGGGGCGCGGAAACGAGCAGTACTTC.

In its sample, this clonotype was seen once. This sequence joins TRBV12-5 and TRBJ2-7; the D gene is possibly TRBD2 (6 bases). V was shortened by 9 bases and J by 3 bases, with 12 bases between the two germline ends. Germline V gives CDR1 LGHNT, CDR2 FRNRAP. There are 12 residues in the CDR3. This CDR3 is CARGAGSYEQYF. In DNA form, the CDR3 reads TGTGCTAGAGGGGCGGGAAGCTACGAGCAGTACTTC.

As concerns this clonotype: Relative to the germline gene, one junction end is altered; a read error may explain this. DNA for the CDR3: TGTGCCACCAGCTTATTTGGGGGAGCGGAAAGCTCGCAGTATTTT. Translating gives CATSLFGGAESSQYF. The V call is TRBV11-2, the J call TRBJ2-3, with D perhaps assigned TRBD1 or TRBD2 (5 bases each). The V gene's germline CDR1 is SGHAT and CDR2 FQNNGV. The CDR3 runs 15 residues.

The chain joins TRBV6-5 to TRBJ2-5; D is perhaps TRBD1 (5 bases). The CDR3 runs 13 residues. Germline CDR1 is MNHEY and CDR2 is SVGAGI. Trimming stripped 2 bases from V and 9 bases from J, with 13 bases between. The CDR3 bases are TGTGCCAGCAGTTACCAGGGAAGTCAGCCCCAGTACTTC. Its protein is CASSYQGSQPQYF.

This clonotype came up a few times. The rearrangement links TRBV5-1 to TRBJ1-1, with TRBD1 identical over 8 bases. The CDR3 consists of 14 residues. Germline V lookup: CDR1 SGHRS, CDR2 YFSETQ. After removal of 4 bases from V and 0 bases from J, the junction contained 2 bases not matched to a gene. The DNA of the CDR3 is TGCGCCAGCAGCCAGGGGGCGGTGAACACTGAAGCTTTCTTT. Residues: CASSQGAVNTEAFF.

This clonotype was seen ten or more times. The chain joins TRBV20-1 to TRBJ2-3; 8 nucleotides match TRBD1. The V gene's germline CDR1 is DFQATT and CDR2 SNEGSKA (reference sequence). The CDR3 runs to 13 residues. After removal of 3 bases from V and 8 bases from J, the junction contained 7 bases not matched to a gene. The CDR3 DNA reads TGCAGTGCTAGGACAGGGGCTGCCTCTACGCAGTATTTT. Residues: CSARTGAASTQYF.

For this clonotype: One end of the junction varies from germline; a read error may be responsible. J is TRBJ1-4 and V is TRBV2; no definite D call. Per the germline V gene, CDR1 is SNHLY and CDR2 is FYNNEI. The CDR3 is 16 residues long. The CDR3 DNA sequence: TGTGCCAGCGGTCTCGACCTTAGGGCAACTAATGAAAAACTATTTTTT. It specifies CASGLDLRATNEKLFF.

This clonotype was seen many times. The CDR3 loop reads CASSTGNRETQYF. CDR3 coding DNA: TGCGCCAGCAGCACAGGGAACAGGGAGACCCAGTACTTC. This sequence joins TRBV5-1 and TRBJ2-5, with D perhaps matching TRBD1 (6 bases). Trimming pared 4 bases from V and 5 bases from J, leaving 12 bases between. The CDR3 totals 13 residues. In germline, CDR1 is SGHRS, CDR2 YFSETQ.

This clonotype was seen ten or more times. V gene TRBV5-8 combines with J gene TRBJ2-3, with D perhaps TRBD2 (7 bases). CDR1 and CDR2 from the germline V gene are SGHTS and YDEGEE. This CDR3 is built from 16 residues. V shed 1 base and J shed 1 base, with 13 bases lying between them. The CDR3 DNA follows: TGTGCCAGCAGCTTGCAGGGGCGGGGGCGCACAGATACGCAGTATTTT. Its protein product is CASSLQGRGRTDTQYF.

This clonotype was recorded many times. The chain carries TRBV20-1 and TRBJ2-3; 10 bases match TRBD2. This CDR3 has 14 amino acids. V lost 3 bases, J lost 5 bases, and 5 bases stayed unmatched. Germline values: CDR1 DFQATT, CDR2 SNEGSKA (reference sequence). The CDR3 spells CSASNLAGGDTQYF. The CDR3 nucleotides are TGCAGTGCTAGCAACTTAGCGGGGGGAGATACGCAGTATTTT.

This clonotype was picked up many times. The rearrangement links TRBV7-9 to TRBJ1-2; D is unresolved. The germline CDR1 and CDR2 sequences are SEHNR and FQNEAQ (reference sequence). The CDR3 runs to 12 residues. Trimming stripped 4 bases from V and 9 bases from J, with 12 bases between. CDR3 nucleotide sequence: TGTGCCAGCAGCTCGGTCGTCCTGAGCTACACCTTC. This encodes CASSSVVLSYTF.

This clonotype was counted ten times or more. This chain links TRBV7-2 with TRBJ2-2, with D possibly matching TRBD1 (6 bases). V was pared by 6 bases and J by 5 bases, with 19 bases between. CDR3 length: 16 residues. Germline values: CDR1 SGHTA, CDR2 FQGNSA. CDR3 sequence (DNA): TGTGCCAGCAGGGTGTTTGAAGGGGGTTCGACCGGGGAGCTGTTTTTT. This codes for CASRVFEGGSTGELFF.

This clonotype has a handful of counts. The V gene is TRBV9, the J gene TRBJ2-1, with TRBD1 matching 10 bases. CDR3 size: 17 residues. Per germline, CDR1 SGDLS and CDR2 YYNGEE. V lost 5 bases to trimming and J lost 8 bases; unmatched junction nucleotides: 16. Here the CDR3 DNA reads TGTGCCAGCAGTCCCCCCCCCCGAGACAGGGGGCTCGATGAGCAGTTCTTC. This encodes CASSPPPRDRGLDEQFF.

This clonotype was observed at least ten times. V usage is TRBV6-5 and J usage is TRBJ1-6, with D hard to call. With 0 bases removed from V and 4 bases from J, the gap between germline ends came to 16 bases. Germline CDR1 and CDR2: MNHEY and SVGAGI. The CDR3 sequence is 18 residues long. This CDR3 is CASSYSLVTDVYNSPLHF. DNA for the CDR3: TGTGCCAGCAGTTACTCCCTCGTAACAGATGTTTATAATTCACCCCTCCACTTT.

This clonotype showed up many times. The rearrangement uses TRBV7-3 and TRBJ2-1, with D maybe TRBD1 (6 bases). Deletions cut 1 base from V and 8 bases from J, with 12 bases between. The CDR3 is 14 amino acids. Germline V CDR1 and CDR2: SGHTA, FQGTGA. Here the CDR3 DNA reads TGTGCCAGCAGCTTAATCCCAGGGGCAGATGAGCAGTTCTTC. Translation: CASSLIPGADEQFF.

The J gene is TRBJ1-4, the V gene TRBV29-1; TRBD1 matches at 8 bases. Losses at the gene ends were 5 bases for V and 5 bases for J; bases not matched to a gene: 7. This CDR3 has 14 amino acids. Looked up from germline, CDR1 is SQVTM and CDR2 is ANQGSEA. The CDR3 bases are TGCAGCGTTACCTGGACAGGGAGCAATGAAAAACTGTTTTTT. It yields the protein CSVTWTGSNEKLFF. The variable domain in full, with the rest retrieved from reference TRBV29-1 and TRBJ1-4, is SAVISQKPSRDICQRGTSLTIQCQVDSQVTMMFWYRQQPGQSLTLIATANQGSEATYESGFVIDKFPISRPNLTFSTLTVSNMSPEDSSIYLCSVTWTGSNEKLFFGSGTQLSVL.

Note on this clonotype: A read error is possible here, since a much larger clone lies one base away. V is TRBV11-2 and J is TRBJ2-1, with D possibly TRBD1 on 6 matching bases. The germline V and J ends were trimmed by 6 bases and 5 bases, with 17 bases remaining between them. The CDR3 runs 15 residues. Looked up from germline, CDR1 is SGHAT and CDR2 is FQNNGV. Here the CDR3 DNA reads TGTGCCAGCAGTTTTAGAGGGGGACCAGACAATGAGCAGTTCTTC. Its translation is CASSFRGGPDNEQFF.

V and J are TRBV2 and TRBJ2-5, with 14 bases lining up with TRBD2. This CDR3 spans 17 amino acids. Germline lookup yields CDR1 SNHLY and CDR2 FYNNEI. V gave up 6 bases and J gave up 7 bases; unmatched junction bases: 13. CDR3 sequence (DNA): TGTGCCAGCAGCTCCGGGACTAGCGGGGGCCGACTGGGGACCCAGTACTTC. Translating gives CASSSGTSGGRLGTQYF.

This clonotype appeared a few times. This chain uses TRBV3-2 with TRBJ2-7. TRBV3-2 is flagged as a pseudogene. This CDR3 comprises 14 residues. CDR3 sequence: CASSQGVGSYEQYF. The CDR3 DNA reads as TGTGCCAGCAGCCAAGGGGTAGGGTCCTACGAGCAGTACTTC.

The chain carries TRBV30 and TRBJ1-1; D is unresolved. CDR1 GTSNPN and CDR2 SVGIG come from the germline V gene (reference sequence). The length of the CDR3 is 12 residues. V lost 2 bases and J 2 bases, leaving 6 bases between the germline ends. The CDR3 sequence: CAWSRENTEAFF. The DNA of the CDR3 is TGTGCCTGGAGTCGGGAAAACACTGAAGCTTTCTTT. The complete variable domain, with remaining parts taken from reference TRBV30 and TRBJ1-1, reads SQTIHQWPATLVQPVGSPLSLECTVEGTSNPNLYWYRQAAGRGLQLLFYSVGIGQISSEVPQNLSASRPQDRQFILSSKKLLLSDSGFYLCAWSRENTEAFFGQGTRLTVV.

The table lists this clonotype with many counts. This chain connects TRBV7-9 to TRBJ1-3, with D possibly TRBD1 on 6 matching bases. V was cut by 3 bases and J by 2 bases, with 11 bases left in between. Germline assignment: CDR1 SEHNR and CDR2 FQNEAQ (reference sequence). CDR3 length: 15 residues. CDR3 in amino acids: CASSFGQTPGNTIYF. DNA for the CDR3: TGTGCCAGCAGCTTCGGACAGACACCTGGAAACACCATATATTTT.

There are many counts of this clonotype. This chain connects TRBV10-3 to TRBJ2-3; 7 bases agree with TRBD1. Germline CDR1 ENHRY, CDR2 SYGVKD. V dropped 11 bases and J dropped 1; count of bases not matched to a gene: 9. This CDR3 is built from 14 residues. CDR3 residues: CAAAAGGGTDTQYF. The CDR3 bases are TGTGCCGCCGCGGCAGGGGGTGGCACAGATACGCAGTATTTT.

There are a few counts of this clonotype. V gene TRBV4-2 combines with J gene TRBJ2-2; TRBD2 agrees at 9 bases. V shed 2 bases, J shed 8 bases, and the junction held 15 bases outside the gene matches. The CDR3 is 18 residues long. Germline values: CDR1 LGHNA, CDR2 YNFKEQ. The CDR3 protein is CASSQTRKTSGFGGELFF. CDR3 coding DNA: TGTGCCAGCAGCCAAACCCGTAAGACTAGCGGCTTCGGGGGGGAGCTGTTTTTT.